This is a list of T cell receptor beta chains from one sample in a study of CD8+CD57+ T cells in acquired aplastic anemia. Each CDR3 protein is one row after TCRdb ran MiXCR on the reads. The sample lists around 430,000 distinct CDR3 sequences; approximately 32% were seen once. The specimen sequenced was sorted CD4+, CD8+, or CD8+CD57+ T cells (not recorded which) from PBMCs. Receptor source: a human donor with aplastic anemia. The CDR3 runs from the conserved cysteine through the conserved F or W. The order of the fields is J gene, V gene, clone size, D gene, CDR3 protein, CDR3 DNA. The D gene is left open where the match is weak. Clone size, where shown, is once, few, many, or a class for clones that have expanded.

TRBJ2-3,TRBV20-1,few,NA,CSARVGVTDTQYF,TGCAGTGCTAGAGTGGGGGTCACAGATACGCAGTATTTT
TRBJ2-5,TRBV19,NA,NA,CASCETGRTQETQYF,TGTGCCAGTTGCGAAACGGGACGGACTCAAGAGACCCAGTACTTC
TRBJ2-1,TRBV7-2,NA,NA,CASCLPNLEQFF,TGTGCCAGCTGTCTTCCCAATTTGGAGCAGTTCTTC
TRBJ1-2,TRBV19,many,NA,CASSIGIAGYTF,TGTGCCAGTAGTATAGGTATTGCTGGCTACACCTTC
TRBJ2-5,TRBV5-1,NA,NA,CASNPQGRGETQYF,TGCGCCAGCAATCCACAGGGAAGGGGAGAGACCCAGTACTTC
TRBJ1-6,TRBV10-3,many,NA,CAIQEQGTPLHF,TGTGCCATCCAGGAACAGGGAACACCCCTCCACTTT
TRBJ1-5,TRBV2,NA,NA,CASSVKGSSNQPQHF,TGTGCCAGCAGTGTGAAAGGGTCGAGCAATCAGCCCCAGCATTTT
TRBJ2-1,TRBV3-1,NA,NA,CASSQGAPQGEQFF,TGTGCCAGCAGCCAGGGGGCACCGCAGGGTGAGCAGTTCTTC
TRBJ1-2,TRBV24-1,many,NA,CATSPAGINYGYTF,TGTGCCACCAGTCCGGCAGGGATTAACTATGGCTACACCTTC
TRBJ1-6,TRBV2,few,TRBD1,CASSTWTGTNSPLHF,TGTGCCAGCAGTACCTGGACAGGAACCAATTCACCCCTCCACTTT
TRBJ2-7,TRBV5-1,many,TRBD2,CASSLAARTSSYEQYF,TGCGCCAGCAGCTTGGCCGCCAGGACTAGCTCCTACGAGCAGTACTTC
TRBJ1-2,TRBV20-1,many,NA,CSAPPGQTNYGYTF,TGCAGTGCTCCCCCGGGACAAACTAACTATGGCTACACCTTC
TRBJ1-1,TRBV5-1,NA,NA,CASSFLQDTEAFF,TGCGCCAGCAGCTTTCTACAGGACACTGAAGCTTTCTTT
TRBJ1-4,TRBV25-1,NA,NA,CASSAGLNEKLFF,TGTGCCAGCAGTGCGGGGCTCAATGAAAAACTGTTTTTT
TRBJ2-3,TRBV24-1,NA,NA,CATSDSGQFTQYF,TGTGCCACCAGTGATAGTGGACAGTTCACGCAGTATTTT
TRBJ2-7,TRBV2,NA,TRBD2,CASRASGLYEQYF,TGTGCCAGCAGGGCTAGCGGGCTTTACGAGCAGTACTTC
TRBJ1-1,TRBV10-3,few,TRBD1,CAIRGQGTEAFF,TGTGCCATCAGGGGACAGGGGACTGAAGCTTTCTTT
TRBJ2-7,TRBV6-2/TRBV6-3,few,TRBD1,CASSSPHRGVLGYEQYF,TGTGCCAGCAGTTCCCCCCACAGGGGTGTCCTTGGGTACGAGCAGTACTTC
TRBJ1-2,TRBV7-8,NA,NA,CASSPLLGQVYGYTF,TGTGCCAGCAGCCCCCTCTTGGGGCAGGTCTATGGCTACACCTTC
TRBJ2-7,TRBV2,NA,NA,CASSLHPAVYEQYF,TGTGCCAGCAGTTTACACCCCGCGGTATACGAGCAGTACTTC
TRBJ1-1,TRBV12-3/TRBV12-4,NA,NA,CASSLRQPDEAFF,TGTGCCAGCAGTTTAAGGCAGCCAGATGAAGCTTTCTTT
TRBJ1-5,TRBV7-9,many,TRBD1,CASSLADRGNQPQHF,TGTGCCAGCAGCTTAGCGGACAGGGGCAATCAGCCCCAGCATTTT
TRBJ2-7,TRBV7-6,many,TRBD1,CASSRDSHPFEQYF,TGTGCCAGCAGCCGGGACAGCCACCCGTTCGAGCAGTACTTC
TRBJ1-1,TRBV20-1,NA,TRBD1,CSARVIGTGGQAFF,TGCAGTGCTAGAGTGATCGGGACAGGCGGTCAGGCTTTCTTT
TRBJ2-7,TRBV25-1,many,NA,CASDQNGGYRVSCFKSYEQYF,TGTGCCAGCGATCAGAACGGAGGGTACAGGGTCAGTTGTTTTAAATCCTACGAGCAGTACTTC
TRBJ2-5,TRBV20-1,few,NA,CSAIPSVPPKETQYF,TGCAGTGCTATCCCTAGCGTTCCGCCAAAAGAGACCCAGTACTTC
TRBJ2-3,TRBV20-1,NA,NA,CSAISPSAGAQYF,TGCAGTGCTATCTCCCCGTCCGCAGGTGCGCAGTATTTT
TRBJ2-7,TRBV6-5,few,NA,CASSYSTYYGEQYF,TGTGCCAGCAGTTACTCGACCTACTACGGCGAGCAGTACTTC
TRBJ1-2,TRBV10-3,few,TRBD1,CAISETGVPGYTF,TGTGCCATCAGTGAGACAGGGGTGCCTGGCTACACCTTC
TRBJ1-2,TRBV20-1,many,NA,CSARETYYGYTF,TGCAGTGCGAGAGAGACATACTATGGCTACACCTTC
TRBJ1-2,TRBV24-1,NA,NA,CATSAPGTTVYGYTF,TGTGCCACCAGTGCCCCCGGGACAACAGTCTATGGCTACACCTTC
TRBJ1-5,TRBV7-6,many,NA,CASSPGMYSNQPQHF,TGTGCCAGCAGTCCGGGGATGTATAGCAATCAGCCCCAGCATTTT
TRBJ2-1,TRBV5-1,NA,TRBD1,CASSFESGTGLGEQFF,TGCGCCAGCAGCTTTGAATCCGGGACAGGCTTAGGTGAGCAGTTCTTC
TRBJ2-7,TRBV7-8,many,NA,CASSLGLDSYEQYF,TGTGCCAGCAGCTTAGGATTGGATTCTTACGAGCAGTACTTC